This record concerns one T cell receptor (beta chain) sequence. The data are from a study of T-cell reconstitution after alpha-beta-depleted transplantation in children. V lost 4 bases, J lost 8 bases, and 8 bases lay in between. Germline CDR1 reads SEHNR; CDR2 reads FQNEAQ (reference sequence). This CDR3 has 12 residues. Preparation of the TCRbeta library was carried out with unique molecular identifiers. TCRdb reprocessed the PCR reads with MiXCR, giving one entry per CDR3 protein. This table holds around 600,000 distinct CDR3 sequences, roughly 23% found once. The starting material was PBMCs, mostly from graft donor cells, obtained 360 days after TCRalphabeta/CD19-depleted stem cell transplant. V gene TRBV7-9 combines with J gene TRBJ1-4; unclear D gene. The source of this sequence is a boy younger than two who had a stem cell transplant for acute myeloid leukemia, so the T cells may come from the graft donor. DNA for the CDR3: TGTGCCAGCAGCTCCCCGGGGGAAAAACTGTTTTTT. Translation: CASSSPGEKLFF.